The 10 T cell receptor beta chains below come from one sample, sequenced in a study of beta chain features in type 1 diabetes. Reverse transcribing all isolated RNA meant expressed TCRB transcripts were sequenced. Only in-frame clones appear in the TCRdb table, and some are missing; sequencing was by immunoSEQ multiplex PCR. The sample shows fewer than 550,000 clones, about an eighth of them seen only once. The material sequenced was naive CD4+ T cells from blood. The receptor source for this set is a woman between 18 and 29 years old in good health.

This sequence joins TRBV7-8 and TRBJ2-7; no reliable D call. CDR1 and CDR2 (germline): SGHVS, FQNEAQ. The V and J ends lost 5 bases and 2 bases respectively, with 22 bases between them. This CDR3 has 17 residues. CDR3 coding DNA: TGTGCCAGCAGCCTACAACGAGGTCTATATGGTCCCTACGAGCAGTACGTC. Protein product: CASSLQRGLYGPYEQYV.

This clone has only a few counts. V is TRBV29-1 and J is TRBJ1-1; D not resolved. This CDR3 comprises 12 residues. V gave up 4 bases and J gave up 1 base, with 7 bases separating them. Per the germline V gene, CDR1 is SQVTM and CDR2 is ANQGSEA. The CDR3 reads CSVGRKNTEAFF. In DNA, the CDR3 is TGCAGCGTTGGGCGGAAGAACACTGAAGCTTTCTTT. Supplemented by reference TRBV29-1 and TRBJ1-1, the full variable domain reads SAVISQKPSRDICQRGTSLTIQCQVDSQVTMMFWYRQQPGQSLTLIATANQGSEATYESGFVIDKFPISRPNLTFSTLTVSNMSPEDSSIYLCSVGRKNTEAFFGQGTRLTVV.

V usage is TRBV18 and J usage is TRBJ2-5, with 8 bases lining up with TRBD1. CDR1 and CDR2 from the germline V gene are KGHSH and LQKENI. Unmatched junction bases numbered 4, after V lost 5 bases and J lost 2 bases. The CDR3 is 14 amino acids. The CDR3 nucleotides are TGTGCCAGCTCAGGACAGGGTCTGCAAGAGACCCAGTACTTC. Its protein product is CASSGQGLQETQYF.

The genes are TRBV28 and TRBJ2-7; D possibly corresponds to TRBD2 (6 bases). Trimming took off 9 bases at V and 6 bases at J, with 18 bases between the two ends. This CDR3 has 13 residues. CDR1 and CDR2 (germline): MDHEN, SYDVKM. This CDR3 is CASQGWDSGEQYV. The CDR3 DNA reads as TGTGCCAGTCAGGGATGGGACTCCGGCGAGCAGTACGTC.

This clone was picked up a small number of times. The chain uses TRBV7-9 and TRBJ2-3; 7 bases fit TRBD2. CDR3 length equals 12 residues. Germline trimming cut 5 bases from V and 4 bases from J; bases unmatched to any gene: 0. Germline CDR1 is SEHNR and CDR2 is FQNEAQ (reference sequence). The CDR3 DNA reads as TGTGCCAGCAGCGGGGGGGCAGATACGCAGTATTTT. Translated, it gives CASSGGADTQYF.

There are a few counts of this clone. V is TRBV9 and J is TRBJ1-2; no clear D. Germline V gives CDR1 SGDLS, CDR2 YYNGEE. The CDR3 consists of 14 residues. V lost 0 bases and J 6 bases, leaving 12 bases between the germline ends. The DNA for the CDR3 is TGTGCCAGCAGCGTAGTGACCAATGTGCATGGCTACACCTTC. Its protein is CASSVVTNVHGYTF. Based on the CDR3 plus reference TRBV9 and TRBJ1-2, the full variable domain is DSGVTQTPKHLITATGQRVTLRCSPRSGDLSVYWYQQSLDQGLQFLIQYYNGEERAKGNILERFSAQQFPDLHSELNLSSLELGDSALYFCASSVVTNVHGYTFGSGTRLTVV.

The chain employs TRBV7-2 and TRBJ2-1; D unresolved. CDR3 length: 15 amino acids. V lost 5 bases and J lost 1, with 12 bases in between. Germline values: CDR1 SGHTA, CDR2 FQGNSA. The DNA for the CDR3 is TGTGCCAGCAGCGCAAACTGGGCGTCCTACAATGAGCAGTTCTTC. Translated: CASSANWASYNEQFF.

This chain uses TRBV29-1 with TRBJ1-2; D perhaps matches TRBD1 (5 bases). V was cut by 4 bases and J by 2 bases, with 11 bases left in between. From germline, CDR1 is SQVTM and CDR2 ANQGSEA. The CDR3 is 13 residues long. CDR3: CSVAQGTNYGYTF. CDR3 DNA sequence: TGCAGCGTTGCCCAGGGTACGAACTATGGCTACACCTTC.

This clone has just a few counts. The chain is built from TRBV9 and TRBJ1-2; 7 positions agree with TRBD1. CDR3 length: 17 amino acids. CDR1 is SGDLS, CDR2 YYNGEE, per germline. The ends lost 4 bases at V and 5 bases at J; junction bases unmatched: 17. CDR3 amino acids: CASSSETQAGTVYGYTF. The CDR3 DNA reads TGTGCCAGCAGCTCAGAAACTCAAGCCGGGACAGTATATGGCTACACCTTC.

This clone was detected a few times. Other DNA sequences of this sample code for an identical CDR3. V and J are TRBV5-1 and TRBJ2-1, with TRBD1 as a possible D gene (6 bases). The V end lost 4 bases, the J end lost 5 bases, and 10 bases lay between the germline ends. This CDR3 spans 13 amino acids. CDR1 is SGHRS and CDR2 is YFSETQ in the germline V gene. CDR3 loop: CASSPGQNNEQFF. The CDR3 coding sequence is TGCGCCAGCAGCCCTGGACAGAACAATGAGCAGTTCTTC.